What follows are 20 T cell receptor beta chains derived from one specimen sequenced in a study of cytomegalovirus exposure and HLA in healthy donors. Use of 60 Vbeta and 13 Jbeta primers characterized the PCR. Some clones are missing from TCRdb's copy, which holds only in-frame ones; the method was immunoSEQ multiplex PCR. The sample has some 130,000 clones; roughly 70% are singletons. The sequencing sample was made of PBMCs. The receptors shown here come from a human donor in good health.

This chain connects TRBV15 to TRBJ2-5; possible D gene TRBD2, 5 bases. Deletions cut 2 bases from V and 11 bases from J, with 18 bases between. CDR3 size: 14 residues. Per the germline V gene, CDR1 is LNHNV and CDR2 is YYDKDF (reference sequence). The CDR3 coding sequence is TGTGCCACCAGCAGAACTTACGGCCCTGGGGAGCAGTACTTC. Encoded protein: CATSRTYGPGEQYF.

V and J are TRBV19 and TRBJ1-2; a possible D gene is TRBD1 (6 bases). Germline CDR1 and CDR2: LNHDA and SQIVND (reference sequence). Trimming cost V 3 bases and J 4 bases, with 9 bases left between them. This CDR3 has 13 amino acids. As DNA, the CDR3 is TGTGCCAGTAGTATCCGGGACACCTATGGCTACACCTTC. This encodes CASSIRDTYGYTF.

The genes are TRBV27 and TRBJ1-5; 8 bases line up with TRBD1. The ends lost 9 bases at V and 1 base at J; junction bases unmatched: 14. This CDR3 is 17 amino acids long. CDR1 MNHEY and CDR2 SMNVEV come from the germline V gene (reference sequence). CDR3 nucleotide sequence: TGTGCCAGTTCCAATTGGTCACAGGGGGGGAGCAATCAGCCCCAGCATTTT. This gives the protein CASSNWSQGGSNQPQHF.

This sequence joins TRBV2 and TRBJ1-3, with TRBD1 identical over 9 bases. With 6 bases clipped from V and 0 bases from J, the junction kept 6 bases outside the gene matches. The CDR3 runs 16 residues. Germline V gene data show CDR1 as SNHLY and CDR2 as FYNNEI. The CDR3 bases are TGTGCCAGCAGGGCCGGGACAGGGCGCTCTGGAAACACCATATATTTT. Translated: CASRAGTGRSGNTIYF.

V and J are TRBV25-1 and TRBJ2-1, with D perhaps matching TRBD1 (5 bases). The germline gives CDR1 MGHDK, CDR2 SYGVNS. This CDR3 is built from 14 residues. V was trimmed by 5 bases and J by 8 bases, leaving 16 bases between them. The CDR3: CASSRLGLDDEQFF. The CDR3 DNA is TGTGCCAGCAGTCGGTTGGGGCTTGACGATGAGCAGTTCTTC. Looking up the rest from reference TRBV25-1 and TRBJ2-1 gives the full variable domain: EADIYQTPRYLVIGTGKKITLECSQTMGHDKMYWYQQDPGMELHLIHYSYGVNSTEKGDLSSESTVSRIRTEHFPLTLESARPSHTSQYLCASSRLGLDDEQFFGPGTRLTVL.

This sequence joins TRBV28 and TRBJ2-3, with D perhaps matching TRBD2 (5 bases). With 2 bases removed from V and 0 bases from J, the gap between germline ends came to 21 bases. The V gene's germline CDR1 is MDHEN and CDR2 SYDVKM. The CDR3 loop spans 19 amino acids. This CDR3 is CASSLRGLEKRSSTDTQYF. CDR3 nucleotides: TGTGCCAGCAGTTTACGGGGATTGGAAAAGCGGTCGAGCACAGATACGCAGTATTTT.

The gene calls are TRBV4-3 and TRBJ2-1; 7 bases are a match to TRBD2. Unmatched junction bases numbered 4, after V lost 0 bases and J lost 2 bases. This CDR3 is built from 16 residues. Per the germline V gene, CDR1 is LGHNA and CDR2 is YSLEER. CDR3 in amino acids: CASSQDRGVPYNEQFF. As DNA, the CDR3 is TGCGCCAGCAGCCAAGATCGGGGGGTACCCTACAATGAGCAGTTCTTC.

The chain employs TRBV7-9 and TRBJ2-1; the match to TRBD2 covers 16 bases. Germline-derived CDR1 and CDR2 are SEHNR and FQNEAQ (reference sequence). The CDR3 covers 16 residues. After removal of 5 bases from V and 8 bases from J, the junction contained 6 bases not matched to a gene. The CDR3, as DNA: TGTGCCAGCAGCCCCGGGACTAGCGGGAGGGCCTATGAGCAGTTCTTC. Translation: CASSPGTSGRAYEQFF.

This clone was observed once. This chain uses TRBV27 with TRBJ1-3; 7 bases match TRBD1. Germline V gene sequence: CDR1 MNHEY, CDR2 SMNVEV (reference sequence). This CDR3 is built from 15 residues. Losses at the gene ends were 6 bases for V and 0 bases for J; bases not matched to a gene: 5. The DNA of the CDR3 is TGTGCCAGCAGGGCAGGGACAGTCTCTGGAAACACCATATATTTT. Its protein product is CASRAGTVSGNTIYF.

This clone turned up a few times. The V and J genes are TRBV19 and TRBJ1-5; unclear D gene. Trimming took off 1 base at V and 3 bases at J, with 7 bases between the two ends. CDR3 length: 14 residues. Germline CDR1 is LNHDA and CDR2 is SQIVND (reference sequence). CDR3 region: CASSIGLLNQPQHF. In DNA, the CDR3 is TGTGCCAGTAGTATAGGACTGCTCAATCAGCCCCAGCATTTT. Filled out from reference TRBV19 and TRBJ1-5, the complete variable domain reads DGGITQSPKYLFRKEGQNVTLSCEQNLNHDAMYWYRQDPGQGLRLIYYSQIVNDFQKGDIAEGYSVSREKKESFPLTVTSAQKNPTAFYLCASSIGLLNQPQHFGDGTRLSIL.

The gene calls are TRBV10-1 and TRBJ2-5; D remains ambiguous. This CDR3 contains 12 residues. V lost 1 base and J 6 bases, leaving 6 bases between the germline ends. CDR1 is WNHNN and CDR2 is SYGVQD in the germline V gene (reference sequence). The CDR3 bases are TGCGCCAGCAGTGAGTTGGGCCAGACCCAGTACTTC. It yields the protein CASSELGQTQYF.

The rearrangement joins TRBV28 to TRBJ1-2, with 8 bases aligning to TRBD1. This CDR3 has 15 residues. V was pared by 7 bases and J by 8 bases, with 15 bases of the junction left unmatched. Germline V gene data show CDR1 as MDHEN and CDR2 as SYDVKM. For the CDR3, the DNA is TGTGCCAGCACTTCAATCAGGGGGCAGATGTGGGGCTACACCTTC. It translates to CASTSIRGQMWGYTF.

V usage is TRBV7-9 and J usage is TRBJ2-5; the match to TRBD1 covers 9 bases. Gene TRBJ2-7 matches the end of the DNA better, so the J call may be wrong. Germline loops: CDR1 SEHNR, CDR2 FQNEAQ (reference sequence). CDR3 size: 15 residues. The CDR3 here is CASSLVGTGPYEQYF. DNA for the CDR3: TGTGCCAGCAGCTTAGTCGGGACAGGGCCTTACGAGCAGTACTTC.

The V gene is TRBV4-1, the J gene TRBJ2-1; D not certain. Germline V lookup: CDR1 MGHRA, CDR2 YSYEKL. V was clipped by 10 bases and J by 0 bases, with 13 bases between them. This CDR3 contains 14 residues. CDR3 DNA: TGCGCCACCTCAGCGAGTAGCTCCTACAATGAGCAGTTCTTC. Translating it yields CATSASSSYNEQFF.

V is TRBV2 and J is TRBJ1-1; tentatively, D is TRBD1 (5 bases). Trimming left V 8 bases short and J 1 base short, with 14 bases between. CDR1 and CDR2 from the germline V gene are SNHLY and FYNNEI. The CDR3 spans 14 residues. The CDR3 region is CASGSWGGNTEAFF. Written as DNA, the CDR3 is TGTGCCAGCGGCAGTTGGGGCGGGAACACTGAAGCTTTCTTT.

This chain uses TRBV4-3 with TRBJ2-1; TRBD2 agrees at 11 bases. The V segment lost 3 bases and the J segment 0 bases; nucleotides outside the gene matches: 4. Germline V gene sequence: CDR1 LGHNA, CDR2 YSLEER. The CDR3 sequence is 17 residues long. The CDR3 loop reads CASSQTTSGSSYNEQFF. The CDR3 DNA reads as TGCGCCAGCAGCCAGACCACTAGCGGGAGCTCCTACAATGAGCAGTTCTTC.

This clone was seen just once. This chain joins TRBV10-1 and TRBJ1-2; a possible D gene is TRBD1 (6 bases). Germline V lookup: CDR1 WNHNN, CDR2 SYGVQD (reference sequence). CDR3 length equals 18 residues. V shed 1 base and J shed 3 bases, with 21 bases lying between them. The CDR3 DNA sequence: TGCGCCAGCAGTGAGTACCAGACAGGTCGTGGAGCCTACTATGGCTACACCTTC. It is translated as CASSEYQTGRGAYYGYTF.

The rearrangement links TRBV11-1 to TRBJ2-1, with 7 bases identical to TRBD2. Germline CDR1 reads SGHAT; CDR2 reads FQDESV (reference sequence). V shed 3 bases and J 0 bases; nucleotides not matched to a gene: 5. The length of the CDR3 is 16 residues. DNA of the CDR3: TGTGCCAGCAGCTTCCTACTAGCGAGCTCCTACAATGAGCAGTTCTTC. This translates into CASSFLLASSYNEQFF.

The rearrangement links TRBV9 to TRBJ1-1, with D hard to call. V was shortened by 7 bases and J by 3 bases, with 13 bases between the two germline ends. The germline gives CDR1 SGDLS, CDR2 YYNGEE. The CDR3 spans 13 residues. CDR3 in amino acids: CASSPWRDTEAFF. The CDR3 nucleotides read TGTGCCAGCTCCCCGTGGAGGGACACTGAAGCTTTCTTT.

This clone was seen a few times. This chain connects TRBV5-1 to TRBJ2-2, with D uncertain. V lost 4 bases and J lost 6, with 10 bases in between. Germline-derived CDR1 and CDR2 are SGHRS and YFSETQ. This CDR3 spans 13 amino acids. CDR3 sequence (DNA): TGCGCCAGCAGCCTTCGACTGTCCGGGGAGCTGTTTTTT. This codes for CASSLRLSGELFF.